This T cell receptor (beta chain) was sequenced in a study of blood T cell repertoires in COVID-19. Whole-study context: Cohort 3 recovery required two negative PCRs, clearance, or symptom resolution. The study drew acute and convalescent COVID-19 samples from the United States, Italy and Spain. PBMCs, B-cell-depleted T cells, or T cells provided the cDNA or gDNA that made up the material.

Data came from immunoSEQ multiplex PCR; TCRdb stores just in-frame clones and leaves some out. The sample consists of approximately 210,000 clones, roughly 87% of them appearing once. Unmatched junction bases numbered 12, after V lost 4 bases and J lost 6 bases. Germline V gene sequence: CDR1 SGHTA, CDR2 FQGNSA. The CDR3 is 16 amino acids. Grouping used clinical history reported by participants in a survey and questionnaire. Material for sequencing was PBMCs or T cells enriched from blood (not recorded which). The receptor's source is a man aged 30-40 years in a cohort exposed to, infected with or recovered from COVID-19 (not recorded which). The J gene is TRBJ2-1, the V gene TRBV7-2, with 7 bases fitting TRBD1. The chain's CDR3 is CASSSPRDSLINEQFF. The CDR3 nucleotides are TGTGCCAGCAGCTCCCCCCGGGACAGTCTGATCAATGAGCAGTTCTTC. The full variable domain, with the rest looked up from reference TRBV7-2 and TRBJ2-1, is GAGVSQSPSNKVTEKGKDVELRCDPISGHTALYWYRQSLGQGLEFLIYFQGNSAPDKSGLPSDRFSAERTGGSVSTLTIQRTQQEDSAVYLCASSSPRDSLINEQFFGPGTRLTVL.